This entry concerns a single T cell receptor beta chain. Its specificity is not known. Profiling relied on immunoSEQ multiplex PCR, and the TCRdb table lists in-frame clones only, not all of them. Of some 25,000 clones in the sample, around four fifths were seen once. All patients experienced relapse after autologous stem cell transplantation, and brentuximab vedotin exposure was variable. This sample is drawn from a study of PD-1 blockade in classical Hodgkin lymphoma. Study-wide context: Patients were given intravenous nivolumab, 3 mg/kg, every 2 weeks. The study, taken as a whole, reports: Patients starting nivolumab less than 1 year after ASCT had lower diversity and were excluded from later analyses. Relative to healthy donors, newly diagnosed patients reportedly had lower baseline TCR diversity, which was reported as lower still in relapsed/refractory patients. Possibly reflecting disease activity or prior therapy, repertoire differences have causes that remain undefined.

Specimen: peripheral blood mononuclear cells (PBMCs), collected before the second cycle of nivolumab. The receptor comes from a human donor with classical Hodgkin lymphoma.

This CDR3 reads CASSYQGGVQPQHF. CDR3 bases: TGTGCCAGCAGCTACCAGGGGGGGGTTCAGCCCCAGCATTTT. V is TRBV6-5 and J is TRBJ1-5, with 7 bases lining up with TRBD1. Germline-derived CDR1 and CDR2 are MNHEY and SVGAGI. This CDR3 region has 14 residues. V was clipped by 6 bases and J by 6 bases; unmatched bases: 8.